Shown below are 26 T cell receptor beta chains from a single sample sequenced in a study of early T cells in non-severe SARS-CoV-2 infection. One entry per CDR3 protein results from TCRdb running MiXCR on the 5' RACE reads. Of tens of thousands of distinct CDR3 sequences in the sample, around 13% were seen once. Sequenced here: whole blood, sampled at baseline. The source is an adult who was a healthcare worker with PCR-confirmed SARS-CoV-2 infection or an uninfected control (not recorded which). The donor label of this sample is uncertain.

The chain is built from TRBV12-3 or TRBV12-4 and TRBJ1-1; possibly TRBD1 for D (5 bases). The V and J ends lost 6 bases and 3 bases respectively, with 14 bases between them. The CDR3 spans 14 residues. In nucleotides, the CDR3 is TGTGCCAGCAGATCTCAGGGTGTAGACACTGAAGCTTTCTTT. Translation gives CASRSQGVDTEAFF.

This clonotype was found a few times. The genes are TRBV6-1 and TRBJ1-2; D not resolved. V was clipped by 4 bases and J by 0 bases, with 12 bases between them. In germline, CDR1 is MNHNS, CDR2 SASEGT. This CDR3 is built from 15 residues. The CDR3 protein is CASSGAQAANYGYTF. CDR3 DNA: TGTGCCAGCAGTGGAGCGCAAGCAGCTAACTATGGCTACACCTTC.

This clonotype was found a few times. The V gene is TRBV20-1, the J gene TRBJ1-1; D not resolved. Germline CDR1 is DFQATT and CDR2 is SNEGSKA (reference sequence). The ends were cut back, 3 bases at V and 5 bases at J, with 13 bases in the middle. The CDR3 has 13 residues. In DNA, the CDR3 is TGCAGTGCTAGGCTCTATTTAAGTACTGAAGCTTTCTTT. It translates to CSARLYLSTEAFF.

This clonotype occurred a few times. The DNA for the CDR3 is TGTGCCAGCAGTGAATACAGCCTTGGCACCGGGGAGCTGTTTTTT. Translation: CASSEYSLGTGELFF. The chain couples TRBV6-1 to TRBJ2-2, with D unclear. V was shortened by 2 bases and J by 4 bases, with 11 bases between the two germline ends. Germline loops: CDR1 MNHNS, CDR2 SASEGT. The CDR3 consists of 15 residues.

The rearrangement uses TRBV5-1 and TRBJ1-2; no firm D call. This CDR3 comprises 15 residues. V was trimmed by 0 bases and J by 1 base, leaving 10 bases between them. Per germline, CDR1 SGHRS and CDR2 YFSETQ. CDR3 bases: TGCGCCAGCAGCTTGGTCGACGGAGATAACTATGGCTACACCTTC. This encodes CASSLVDGDNYGYTF.

In this sample, this clonotype turned up a few times. The rearrangement joins TRBV5-5 to TRBJ2-3; D might be TRBD1 (6 bases). Trimming left V 5 bases short and J 4 bases short, with 20 bases between. The length of the CDR3 is 16 residues. Germline CDR1 is SGHKS and CDR2 is YYEKEE (reference sequence). The CDR3 region has the DNA TGTGCCAGCAGTCCTAGGACAGAGGGACACTCAGATACGCAGTATTTT. Amino acid sequence: CASSPRTEGHSDTQYF.

V usage is TRBV5-1 and J usage is TRBJ1-2, with 7 nucleotides matching TRBD1. This CDR3 contains 17 residues. V was clipped by 0 bases and J by 7 bases; unmatched bases: 15. In germline, CDR1 is SGHRS, CDR2 YFSETQ. CDR3 coding DNA: TGCGCCAGCAGCTTGGGGGCAGACAGGGTTGAGTTGTTTGGCTACACCTTC. It specifies CASSLGADRVELFGYTF.

This clonotype appeared many times. V gene TRBV18 combines with J gene TRBJ1-6, with TRBD1 as a possible D gene (5 bases). Germline assignment: CDR1 KGHSH and CDR2 LQKENI. The CDR3 consists of 19 residues. The germline V and J ends were trimmed by 0 bases and 8 bases, with 23 bases remaining between them. CDR3 bases: TGTGCCAGCTCACCACCCCTCGGGGGAGCCCGTGGTCAGGATTCACCCCTCCACTTT. This translates into CASSPPLGGARGQDSPLHF.

The chain employs TRBV7-2 and TRBJ1-3, with D perhaps TRBD1 (5 bases). The CDR3 has 16 amino acids. V was trimmed by 3 bases and J by 2 bases, leaving 14 bases between them. Per germline, CDR1 SGHTA and CDR2 FQGNSA. This CDR3 is CASSFTSGWTGNTIYF. CDR3 DNA: TGTGCCAGCAGCTTCACCTCAGGGTGGACTGGAAACACCATATATTTT.

This clonotype was observed a few times. V gene TRBV6-1 combines with J gene TRBJ1-6, with TRBD1 matching over 7 bases. CDR1 is MNHNS and CDR2 is SASEGT in the germline V gene. The CDR3 has 17 residues. V gave up 0 bases and J gave up 6 bases; unmatched junction bases: 8. CDR3 bases: TGTGCCAGCAGTGAAGCCCCCTTTTCAGGGGGTAATTCACCCCTCCACTTT. Translation: CASSEAPFSGGNSPLHF.

The rearrangement joins TRBV19 to TRBJ1-2; 7 nucleotides agree with TRBD1. Germline CDR1 LNHDA, CDR2 SQIVND (reference sequence). Trimming removed 2 bases from V and 2 bases from J; junction bases left unmatched: 5. This CDR3 region has 15 residues. The DNA for the CDR3 is TGTGCCAGTAGTATATCGAGGGGACAGAACTATGGCTACACCTTC. It codes for CASSISRGQNYGYTF.

At least ten counts were recorded for this clonotype. The rearrangement joins TRBV6-1 to TRBJ2-1; 14 bases match TRBD2. The V and J ends lost 6 bases and 5 bases, in that order; junction bases with no gene match: 6. Germline CDR1 MNHNS, CDR2 SASEGT. CDR3 length: 16 amino acids. In DNA form, the CDR3 reads TGTGCCAGCAGCGCGACTAGCGGGGGGGCCAACAATGAGCAGTTCTTC. The encoded protein is CASSATSGGANNEQFF.

The rearrangement uses TRBV9 and TRBJ2-3; possible D gene TRBD2, 7 bases. The V end lost 5 bases, the J end lost 0 bases, and 19 bases lay between the germline ends. The CDR3 is 17 amino acids. Germline CDR1 and CDR2: SGDLS and YYNGEE. The CDR3 here is CASSPRGGGTSTDTQYF. The CDR3, as DNA: TGTGCCAGCAGTCCCCGGGGAGGGGGGACCAGCACAGATACGCAGTATTTT.

This clonotype showed up many times. The chain employs TRBV5-4 and TRBJ2-3; no clear D gene. The V end was cut by 0 bases, the J end by 13 bases, with 15 bases between. Germline CDR1 and CDR2: SGHNT and YYREEE (reference sequence). The CDR3 is made up of 13 amino acids. In DNA form, the CDR3 reads TGTGCCAGCAGCTTGGCCGGGCATCCGTGGAAGTATTTT. Translation: CASSLAGHPWKYF.

This clonotype occurred a few times. V is TRBV10-3 and J is TRBJ2-7; 9 bases fit TRBD1. Trimming removed 10 bases from V and 2 bases from J; junction bases left unmatched: 6. The V gene's germline CDR1 is ENHRY and CDR2 SYGVKD. This CDR3 comprises 13 residues. The CDR3 loop is CATRDRVTYEQYV. The CDR3 DNA reads TGTGCCACCCGGGACAGGGTGACCTACGAGCAGTACGTC.

Only a few counts were recorded for this clonotype. The V and J genes are TRBV14 and TRBJ2-1; 7 bases align to TRBD1. V was pared by 4 bases and J by 9 bases, with 9 bases of the junction left unmatched. The CDR3 has 14 residues. Looked up from germline, CDR1 is SGHDN and CDR2 is FVKESK. The CDR3 DNA is TGTGCCAGCAGCCCGCGAGCAGGGGGTGGTGAGCAGTTCTTC. This encodes CASSPRAGGGEQFF.

This sequence joins TRBV10-2 and TRBJ1-1; D call uncertain. The CDR3 consists of 11 residues. The V end lost 5 bases, the J end lost 12 bases, and 13 bases lay between the germline ends. The germline CDR1 and CDR2 sequences are WSHSY and SAAADI. The CDR3 loop reads CASSPGFETFF. The CDR3 nucleotides read TGCGCCAGCAGTCCCGGGTTCGAGACTTTCTTT.

This clonotype has just a few counts. The chain links TRBV18 to TRBJ1-1; 8 bases line up with TRBD1. CDR1 and CDR2 (germline): KGHSH, LQKENI. This CDR3 contains 15 residues. J lost 3 bases, V lost 2 bases, and 5 bases had no gene match. CDR3 protein: CASSPRTGSDTEAFF. DNA for the CDR3: TGTGCCAGCTCACCAAGGACAGGGAGTGACACTGAAGCTTTCTTT.

Comment on this clonotype: One end of the junction fails to match germline, which may point to a read error. This sequence joins TRBV12-5 and TRBJ2-3; perhaps TRBD1 as D (5 bases). Germline V CDR1 and CDR2: LGHNT, FRNRAP. CDR3 length: 15 residues. The CDR3 loop is CASVLVISWGSTQYF. CDR3 sequence (DNA): TGTGCTAGTGTTTTGGTAATTAGCTGGGGCTCGACGCAGTATTTT.

This clonotype was recorded a few times. The rearrangement links TRBV2 to TRBJ1-5; 10 positions match TRBD1. V dropped 3 bases and J dropped 0; count of bases not matched to a gene: 11. From germline, CDR1 is SNHLY and CDR2 FYNNEI. CDR3 size: 19 residues. The CDR3 DNA reads as TGTGCCAGCAGTGACTACCGGGACAGGGGAGATCATAGCAATCAGCCCCAGCATTTT. This encodes CASSDYRDRGDHSNQPQHF.

This clonotype was counted between two and nine times. The chain carries TRBV19 and TRBJ1-5, with D maybe TRBD1 (6 bases). The CDR3 loop spans 15 amino acids. V lost 11 bases and J lost 7, with 24 bases in between. Germline CDR1 LNHDA, CDR2 SQIVND (reference sequence). CDR3 sequence (DNA): TGTGCCGCCCAAACAATGGGAGGGGACAAACAGCCCCAGCATTTT. Translated, it gives CAAQTMGGDKQPQHF.

This clonotype was recorded many times. The chain couples TRBV11-2 to TRBJ1-5; 10 nucleotides line up with TRBD1. V gave up 5 bases and J gave up 8 bases; unmatched junction bases: 9. The CDR3 loop spans 15 amino acids. From germline, CDR1 is SGHAT and CDR2 FQNNGV. The CDR3 reads CASSTGTGASKPQHF. The CDR3 DNA follows: TGTGCCAGCAGCACCGGGACAGGGGCTAGTAAGCCCCAGCATTTT.

By share, this clonotype ranks as medium-sized. The J gene is TRBJ2-1, the V gene TRBV10-3, with 8 nucleotides matching TRBD2. Germline V CDR1 and CDR2: ENHRY, SYGVKD. V shed 3 bases and J 5 bases; nucleotides not matched to a gene: 3. This CDR3 is 14 amino acids long. The CDR3 DNA is TGTGCCATCAGTGACGGGGGGGCGCACAATGAGCAGTTCTTC. It yields the protein CAISDGGAHNEQFF.

The J gene is TRBJ1-2, the V gene TRBV4-1; 9 positions match TRBD1. CDR3 length: 16 residues. Germline assignment: CDR1 MGHRA and CDR2 YSYEKL. The junction had 4 bases not matched to a gene; V was cut back by 1 base and J by 1 base. This CDR3 reads CASSQAGTGSNYGYTF. CDR3 in DNA: TGCGCCAGCAGCCAAGCGGGGACAGGGAGTAACTATGGCTACACCTTC.

This clonotype turned up a few times. V usage is TRBV10-1 and J usage is TRBJ2-7; 9 positions match TRBD2. With 10 bases clipped from V and 4 bases from J, the junction kept 17 bases outside the gene matches. The CDR3 sequence is 16 residues long. Germline lookup yields CDR1 WNHNN and CDR2 SYGVQD (reference sequence). In nucleotides, the CDR3 is TGCGCCAAAACCAGGGCGGGGGGGCCACCCCGGTACGAGCAGTACGTC. Translated: CAKTRAGGPPRYEQYV.

This clonotype has at least ten counts. The rearrangement joins TRBV5-1 to TRBJ2-1; D is ambiguous. Between the trimmed V and J ends, which lost 2 bases and 0 bases, there was a span of 9 bases. Germline CDR1 reads SGHRS; CDR2 reads YFSETQ. CDR3 length: 15 residues. CDR3 coding DNA: TGCGCCAGCAGCTTCGCCCAGGTCTCCTACAATGAGCAGTTCTTC. As protein: CASSFAQVSYNEQFF.